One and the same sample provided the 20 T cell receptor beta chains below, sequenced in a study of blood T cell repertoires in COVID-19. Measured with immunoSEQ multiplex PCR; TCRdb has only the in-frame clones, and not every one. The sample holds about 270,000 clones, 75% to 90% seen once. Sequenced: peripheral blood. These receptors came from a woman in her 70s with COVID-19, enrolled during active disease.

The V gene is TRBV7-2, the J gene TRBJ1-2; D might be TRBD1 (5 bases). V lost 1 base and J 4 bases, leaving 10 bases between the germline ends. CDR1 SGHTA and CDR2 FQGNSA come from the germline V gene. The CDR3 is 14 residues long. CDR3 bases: TGTGCCAGCAGCTTAGATGGGGCTAGCTATGGCTACACCTTC. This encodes CASSLDGASYGYTF.

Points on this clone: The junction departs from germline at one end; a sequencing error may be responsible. The CDR3 nucleotides read TGTGCCAGCAGCACGACAGGGGGGGGGATCATCGACTTT. Translation gives CASSTTGGGIIDF. The rearrangement uses TRBV7-2 and TRBJ1-6; 9 bases fit TRBD1. CDR1 SGHTA and CDR2 FQGNSA come from the germline V gene. The CDR3 runs 13 residues.

CDR3 loop: CATSRDRGQGREQYF. DNA for the CDR3: TGTGCCACCAGCAGAGATAGGGGACAGGGACGCGAGCAGTACTTC. This sequence joins TRBV15 and TRBJ2-7; 9 bases map to TRBD1. This CDR3 region has 15 residues. V gave up 0 bases and J gave up 6 bases; unmatched junction bases: 6. The V gene's germline CDR1 is LNHNV and CDR2 YYDKDF (reference sequence).

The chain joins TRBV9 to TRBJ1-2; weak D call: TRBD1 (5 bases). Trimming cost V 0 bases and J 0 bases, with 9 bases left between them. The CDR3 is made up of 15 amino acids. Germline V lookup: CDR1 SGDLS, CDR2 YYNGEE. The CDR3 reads CASSVGTGTNYGYTF. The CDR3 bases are TGTGCCAGCAGCGTAGGTACAGGTACTAACTATGGCTACACCTTC.

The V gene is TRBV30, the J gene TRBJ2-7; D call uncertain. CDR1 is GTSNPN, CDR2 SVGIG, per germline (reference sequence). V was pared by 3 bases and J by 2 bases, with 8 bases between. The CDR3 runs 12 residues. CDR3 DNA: TGTGCCTGGAGAGTCAGTACCTACGAGCAGTACTTC. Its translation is CAWRVSTYEQYF.

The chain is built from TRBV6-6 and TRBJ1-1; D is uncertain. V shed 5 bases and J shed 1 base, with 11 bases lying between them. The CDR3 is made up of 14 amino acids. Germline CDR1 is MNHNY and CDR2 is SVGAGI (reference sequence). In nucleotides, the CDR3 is TGTGCCAGCAGTGCTTATGTAGAGAACACTGAAGCTTTCTTT. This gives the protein CASSAYVENTEAFF.

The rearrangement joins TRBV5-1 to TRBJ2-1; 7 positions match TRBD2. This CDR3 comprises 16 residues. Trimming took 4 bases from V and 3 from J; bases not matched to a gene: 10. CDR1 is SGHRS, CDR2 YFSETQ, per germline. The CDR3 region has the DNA TGCGCCAGCAGCCTTCGCGGGGGATCCCACTACAATGAGCAGTTCTTC. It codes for CASSLRGGSHYNEQFF.

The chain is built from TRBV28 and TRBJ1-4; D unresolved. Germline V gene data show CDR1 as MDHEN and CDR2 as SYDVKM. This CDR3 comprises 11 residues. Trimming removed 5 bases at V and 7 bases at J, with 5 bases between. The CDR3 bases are TGTGCCAGCAGTCTAACTGAAAAACTGTTTTTT. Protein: CASSLTEKLFF.

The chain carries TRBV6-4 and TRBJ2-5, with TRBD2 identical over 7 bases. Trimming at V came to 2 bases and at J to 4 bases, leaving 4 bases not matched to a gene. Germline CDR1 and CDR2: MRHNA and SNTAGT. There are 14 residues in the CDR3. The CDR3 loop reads CASSDREGRETQYF. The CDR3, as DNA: TGTGCCAGCAGTGACAGGGAGGGTCGAGAGACCCAGTACTTC.

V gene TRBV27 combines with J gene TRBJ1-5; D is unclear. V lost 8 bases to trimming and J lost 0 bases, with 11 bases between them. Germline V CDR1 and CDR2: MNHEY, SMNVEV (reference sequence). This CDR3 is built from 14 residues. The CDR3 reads CASSAGNSNQPQHF. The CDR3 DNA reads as TGTGCCAGCTCAGCGGGTAATAGCAATCAGCCCCAGCATTTT.

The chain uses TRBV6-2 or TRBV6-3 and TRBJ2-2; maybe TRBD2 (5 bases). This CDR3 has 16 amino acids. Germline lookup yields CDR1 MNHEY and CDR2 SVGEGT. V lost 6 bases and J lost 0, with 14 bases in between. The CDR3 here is CASSHYGVSNTGELFF. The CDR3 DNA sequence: TGTGCCAGCAGCCACTACGGGGTATCGAACACCGGGGAGCTGTTTTTT.

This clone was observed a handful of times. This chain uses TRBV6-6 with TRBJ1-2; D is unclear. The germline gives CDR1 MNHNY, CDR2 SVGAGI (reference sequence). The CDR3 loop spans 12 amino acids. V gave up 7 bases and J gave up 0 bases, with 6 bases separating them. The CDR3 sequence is CASTTSNYGYTF. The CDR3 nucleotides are TGTGCCAGCACCACATCTAACTATGGCTACACCTTC.

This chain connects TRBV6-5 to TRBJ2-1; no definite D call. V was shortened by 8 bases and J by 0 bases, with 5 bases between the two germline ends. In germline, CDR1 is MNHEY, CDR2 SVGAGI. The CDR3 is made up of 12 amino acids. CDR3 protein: CASDSSYNEQFF. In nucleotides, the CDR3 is TGTGCCAGCGATAGCTCCTACAATGAGCAGTTCTTC.

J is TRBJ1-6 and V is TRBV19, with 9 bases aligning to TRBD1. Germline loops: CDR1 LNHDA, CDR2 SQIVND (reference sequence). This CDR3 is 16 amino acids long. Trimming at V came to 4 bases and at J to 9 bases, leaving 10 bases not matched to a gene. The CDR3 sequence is CASSRGQGRTTSPLHF. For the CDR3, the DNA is TGTGCCAGTAGTAGGGGACAGGGAAGAACTACTTCACCCCTCCACTTT. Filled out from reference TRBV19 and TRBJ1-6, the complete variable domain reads DGGITQSPKYLFRKEGQNVTLSCEQNLNHDAMYWYRQDPGQGLRLIYYSQIVNDFQKGDIAEGYSVSREKKESFPLTVTSAQKNPTAFYLCASSRGQGRTTSPLHFGNGTRLTVT.

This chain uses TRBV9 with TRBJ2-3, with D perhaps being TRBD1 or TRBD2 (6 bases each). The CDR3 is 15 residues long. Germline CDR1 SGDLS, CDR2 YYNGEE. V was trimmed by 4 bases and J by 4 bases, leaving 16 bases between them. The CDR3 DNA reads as TGTGCCAGCAGCCTAGGGGGGACTTACTCAGATACGCAGTATTTT. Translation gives CASSLGGTYSDTQYF.

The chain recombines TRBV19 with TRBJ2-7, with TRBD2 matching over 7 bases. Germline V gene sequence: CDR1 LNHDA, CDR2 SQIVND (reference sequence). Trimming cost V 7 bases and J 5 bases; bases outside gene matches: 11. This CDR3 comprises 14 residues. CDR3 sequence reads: CASKGPGGGNEQYF. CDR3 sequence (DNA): TGTGCCAGTAAGGGGCCGGGAGGTGGGAACGAGCAGTACTTC. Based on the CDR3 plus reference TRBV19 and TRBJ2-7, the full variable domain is DGGITQSPKYLFRKEGQNVTLSCEQNLNHDAMYWYRQDPGQGLRLIYYSQIVNDFQKGDIAEGYSVSREKKESFPLTVTSAQKNPTAFYLCASKGPGGGNEQYFGPGTRLTVT.

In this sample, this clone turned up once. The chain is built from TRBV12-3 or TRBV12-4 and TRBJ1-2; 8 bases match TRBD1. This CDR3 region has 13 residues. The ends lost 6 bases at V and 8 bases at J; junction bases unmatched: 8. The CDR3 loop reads CASSPTGARGYTF. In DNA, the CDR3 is TGTGCCAGCAGCCCGACAGGGGCGCGGGGCTACACCTTC.

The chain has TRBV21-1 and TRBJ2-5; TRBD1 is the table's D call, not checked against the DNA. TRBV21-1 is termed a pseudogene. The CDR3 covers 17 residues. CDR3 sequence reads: CASSKGSSRGDVETQYF. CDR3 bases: TGTGCCAGCAGCAAAGGGTCTTCCAGGGGCGACGTAGAGACCCAGTACTTC.

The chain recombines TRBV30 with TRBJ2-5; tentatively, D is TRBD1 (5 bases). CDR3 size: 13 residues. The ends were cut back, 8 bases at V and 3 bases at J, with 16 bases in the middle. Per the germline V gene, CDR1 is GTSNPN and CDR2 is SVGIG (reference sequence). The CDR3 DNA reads TGTGCCGGTCATATAGCAGGGAAAGAGACCCAGTACTTC. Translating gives CAGHIAGKETQYF.

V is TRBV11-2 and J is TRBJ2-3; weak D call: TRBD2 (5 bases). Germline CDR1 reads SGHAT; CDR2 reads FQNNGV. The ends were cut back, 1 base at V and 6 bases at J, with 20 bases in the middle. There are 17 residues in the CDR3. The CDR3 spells CASSLVPGGPFEDTQYF. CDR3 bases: TGTGCCAGCAGCTTAGTTCCCGGCGGGCCGTTTGAGGATACGCAGTATTTT.